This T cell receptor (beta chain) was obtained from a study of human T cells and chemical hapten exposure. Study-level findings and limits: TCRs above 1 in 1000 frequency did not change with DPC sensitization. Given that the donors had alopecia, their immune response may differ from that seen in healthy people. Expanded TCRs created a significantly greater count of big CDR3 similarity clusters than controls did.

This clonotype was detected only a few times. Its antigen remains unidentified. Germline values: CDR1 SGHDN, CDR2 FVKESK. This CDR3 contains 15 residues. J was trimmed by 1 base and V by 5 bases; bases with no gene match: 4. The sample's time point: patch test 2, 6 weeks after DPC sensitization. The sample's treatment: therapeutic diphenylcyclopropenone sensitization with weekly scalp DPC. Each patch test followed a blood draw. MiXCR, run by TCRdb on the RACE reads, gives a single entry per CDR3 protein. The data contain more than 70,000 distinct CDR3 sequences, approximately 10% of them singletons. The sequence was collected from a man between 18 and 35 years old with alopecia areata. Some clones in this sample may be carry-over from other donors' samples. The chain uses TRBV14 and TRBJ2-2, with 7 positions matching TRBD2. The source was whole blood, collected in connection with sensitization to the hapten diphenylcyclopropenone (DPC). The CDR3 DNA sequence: TGTGCCAGCAGCGCGAAGCGGGGGAACACCGGGGAGCTGTTTTTT. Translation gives CASSAKRGNTGELFF.